The present entry profiles one T cell receptor (beta chain) with its context. The study recruited people aged 18 to 89 years across about 25 US areas. Clones were sequenced by immunoSEQ multiplex PCR, and TCRdb holds only the in-frame ones, with some missing. The table has more than 200,000 clones, just under 90% seen once; the top ten hold 3.5% to 4%. The entry originates in a study of blood T cell repertoires in COVID-19. This receptor was identified in a woman aged 25 to 45 with acute COVID-19. The material sequenced was PBMCs or T cells enriched from blood (not recorded which).

For the CDR3, the DNA is TGTGCCAGCTCACCCCGGACAGGGAACTACGAGCAGTACTTC. Protein sequence: CASSPRTGNYEQYF. The rearrangement uses TRBV18 and TRBJ2-7; the match to TRBD1 covers 8 bases. V dropped 3 bases and J dropped 3; count of bases not matched to a gene: 4. CDR3 length equals 14 residues. Looked up from germline, CDR1 is KGHSH and CDR2 is LQKENI. Complete variable domain (other parts from reference TRBV18 and TRBJ2-7): NAGVMQNPRHLVRRRGQEARLRCSPMKGHSHVYWYRQLPEEGLKFMVYLQKENIIDESGMPKERFSAEFPKEGPSILRIQQVVRGDSAAYFCASSPRTGNYEQYFGPGTRLTVT.